This TCR beta chain was identified during a study of blood T cell repertoires in COVID-19. Study-wide context: Specimens from acute and convalescent COVID-19 originated in the United States, Italy and Spain. T cells, B-cell-depleted T cells, or PBMCs provided the cDNA or gDNA that served as material.

Trimming took off 4 bases at V and 4 bases at J, with 8 bases between the two ends. CDR3 length equals 12 residues. Germline loops: CDR1 SNHLY, CDR2 FYNNEI. In the authors' methods: The authors estimated nucleated cell counts from reference gene primer amplification. TCRdb keeps only in-frame clones here, not all; method: immunoSEQ multiplex PCR. The V and J calls and clone size come from that table; D and trimming were worked out from the DNA. The profile shows hundreds of thousands of clones, more than 75% of them singletons. Sequencing was done on a sample of peripheral blood. The chain recombines TRBV2 with TRBJ2-7; a possible D gene is TRBD2 (6 bases). The receptor was derived from a woman between 55 and 75 years old who had recovered from COVID-19. CDR3 in DNA: TGTGCCAGCAGTGGGAGGGTTTACGAGCAGTACTTC. This sequence encodes CASSGRVYEQYF.